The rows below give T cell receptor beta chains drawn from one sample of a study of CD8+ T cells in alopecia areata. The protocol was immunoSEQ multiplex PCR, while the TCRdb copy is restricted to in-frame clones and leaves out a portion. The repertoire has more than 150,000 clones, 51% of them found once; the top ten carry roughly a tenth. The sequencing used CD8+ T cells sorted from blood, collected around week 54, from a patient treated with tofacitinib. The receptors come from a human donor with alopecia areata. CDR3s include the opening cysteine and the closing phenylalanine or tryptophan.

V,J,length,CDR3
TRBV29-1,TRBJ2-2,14,CSVELQGNTGELFF
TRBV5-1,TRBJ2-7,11,CASSLQGEQYF
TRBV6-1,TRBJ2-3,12,CASSDQIGAQYF
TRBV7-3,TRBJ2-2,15,CASSLNSGISGELFF
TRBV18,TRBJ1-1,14,CASSPRTGATEAFF
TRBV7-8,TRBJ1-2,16,CASSLDAGGSNYGYTF
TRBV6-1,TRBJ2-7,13,CASSEGSLYEQYF
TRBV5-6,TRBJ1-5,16,CASSLGQPYSNQPQHF
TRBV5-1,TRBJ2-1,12,CASSLAGSQLFF
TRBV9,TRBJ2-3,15,CASSHYAGVTDTQYF
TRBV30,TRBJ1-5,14,CAWGGDRPNQPQHF
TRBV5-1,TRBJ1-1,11,CASSLDTEAFF
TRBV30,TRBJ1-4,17,CAWSVWGRWATNEKLFF
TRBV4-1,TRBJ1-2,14,CASSPRQGGYGYTF
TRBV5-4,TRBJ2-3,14,CASSPRDHTDTQYF
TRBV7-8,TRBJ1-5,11,CASRELQPQHF
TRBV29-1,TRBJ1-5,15,CSVELTGGVNQPQHF
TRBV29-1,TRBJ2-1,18,CSVDAPDALSQEYNEQFF
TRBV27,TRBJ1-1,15,CASSPRDREGTEAFF
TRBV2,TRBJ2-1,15,CASSLSGGHYNEQFF
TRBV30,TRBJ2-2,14,CACAPGGRTGELFF
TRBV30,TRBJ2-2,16,CAWYGTGVRWAGELFF
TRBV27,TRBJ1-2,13,CASSLSGSGGYTF
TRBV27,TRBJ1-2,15,CASSPEQGARKGYTF
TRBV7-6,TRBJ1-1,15,CASSASQGANTEAFF
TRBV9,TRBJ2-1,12,CASMGSYNEQFF
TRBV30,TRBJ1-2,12,CAWSDRSYGYTF
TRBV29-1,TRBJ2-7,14,CSVAPVVLLYEQYF
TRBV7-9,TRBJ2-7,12,CASSADGYEQYF
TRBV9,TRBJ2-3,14,CASSVGDTTDTQYF
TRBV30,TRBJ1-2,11,CAWSYAYGYTF
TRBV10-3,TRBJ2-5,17,CAISEPLAPGGGWTQYF
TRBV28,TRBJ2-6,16,CASNNRPRSGANVLTF
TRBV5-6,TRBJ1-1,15,CASSLAGSQGAHAFF
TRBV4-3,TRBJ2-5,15,CASSQEGQGQETQYF
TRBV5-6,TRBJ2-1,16,CASSFGLASEDNEQFF
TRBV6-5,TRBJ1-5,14,CASSYSEGGQPQHF
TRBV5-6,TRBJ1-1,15,CASSLVGVGKTEAFF
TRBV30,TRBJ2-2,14,CAWSSRGGTGELFF
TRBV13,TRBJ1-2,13,CASSFEGNYGYTF
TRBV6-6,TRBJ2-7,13,CASSYGVYYEQYF
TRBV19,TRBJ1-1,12,CASSTSQLGAFF
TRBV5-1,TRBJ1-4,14,CASSRYRDSGELFF
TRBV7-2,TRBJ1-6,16,CASSLGRGHYNSPLHF
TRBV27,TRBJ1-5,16,CASRPLQGTENQPQHF
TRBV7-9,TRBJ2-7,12,CASRQGTYEQYF
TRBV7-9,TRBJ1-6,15,CASSSHQAGNSPLHF
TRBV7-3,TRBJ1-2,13,CASSEGEDYGYTF
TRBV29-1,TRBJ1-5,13,CSVWTGLNQPQHF
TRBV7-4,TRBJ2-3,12,CASSPYLDTQYF
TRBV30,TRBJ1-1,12,CAWRQLNTEAFF
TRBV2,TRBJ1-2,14,CASRQGRGINGYTF